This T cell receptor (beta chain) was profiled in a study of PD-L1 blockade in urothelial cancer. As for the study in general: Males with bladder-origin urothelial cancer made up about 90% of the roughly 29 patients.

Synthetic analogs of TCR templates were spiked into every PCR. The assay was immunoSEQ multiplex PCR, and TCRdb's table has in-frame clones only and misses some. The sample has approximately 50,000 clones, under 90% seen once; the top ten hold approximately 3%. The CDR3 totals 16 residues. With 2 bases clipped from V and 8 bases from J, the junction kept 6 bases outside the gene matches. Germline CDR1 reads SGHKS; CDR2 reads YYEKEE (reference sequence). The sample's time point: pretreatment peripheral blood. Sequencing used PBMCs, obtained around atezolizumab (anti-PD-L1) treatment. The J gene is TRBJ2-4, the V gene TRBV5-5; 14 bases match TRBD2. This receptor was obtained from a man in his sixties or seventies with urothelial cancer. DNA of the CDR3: TGTGCCAGCAGCTTTGGGACTAGCGGGAGAGGCGACATTCAGTACTTC. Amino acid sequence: CASSFGTSGRGDIQYF.